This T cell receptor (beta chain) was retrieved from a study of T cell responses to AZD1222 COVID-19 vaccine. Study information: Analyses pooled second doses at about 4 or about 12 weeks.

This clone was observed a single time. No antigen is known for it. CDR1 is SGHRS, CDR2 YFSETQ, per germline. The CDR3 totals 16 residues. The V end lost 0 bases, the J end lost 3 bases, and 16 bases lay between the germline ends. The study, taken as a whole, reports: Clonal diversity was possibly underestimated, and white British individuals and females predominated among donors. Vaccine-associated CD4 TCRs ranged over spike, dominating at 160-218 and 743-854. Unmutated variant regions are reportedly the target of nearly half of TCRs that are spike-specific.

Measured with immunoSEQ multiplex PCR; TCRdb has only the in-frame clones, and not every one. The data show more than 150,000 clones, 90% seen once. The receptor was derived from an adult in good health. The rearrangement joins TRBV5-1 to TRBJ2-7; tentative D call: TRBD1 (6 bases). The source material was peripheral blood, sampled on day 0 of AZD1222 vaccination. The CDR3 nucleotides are TGCGCCAGCAGCTTGGAATACCCCGGGACATTCTACGAGCAGTACTTC. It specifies CASSLEYPGTFYEQYF.